This TCR beta chain was documented in a study of T-cell memory formation after mild COVID-19. Across the study: Clusters were largely donor specific. Study-level results: Day 37-peaking second-wave clones had unconfirmed SARS-CoV-2 specificity. CD8+ contracting clones occupied EMRA, while CD4+ ones occupied mainly CM and EM.

One entry per CDR3 protein, called by TCRdb with MiXCR from the 5' RACE reads. Altogether around 510,000 distinct CDR3 sequences are present, roughly 22% being singletons, with the ten largest covering approximately 8.4%. V lost 6 bases to trimming and J lost 0 bases, with 11 bases between them. The CDR3 extends over 15 amino acids. Germline V gene sequence: CDR1 SGHAT, CDR2 FQDESV (reference sequence). The table lists this clonotype with a few counts. Antigen unknown. The chain has TRBV11-1 and TRBJ2-2; D is possibly TRBD2 (5 bases). The receptor was isolated from an adult woman who had mild COVID-19 (a few samples of this study predate the infection). Cell type and time point are not known. The material sequenced was PBMCs or a T cell subset sorted from them (not recorded which). DNA of the CDR3: TGTGCCAGCAGTTCTGCGGGTTCGAACACCGGGGAGCTGTTTTTT. It specifies CASSSAGSNTGELFF.